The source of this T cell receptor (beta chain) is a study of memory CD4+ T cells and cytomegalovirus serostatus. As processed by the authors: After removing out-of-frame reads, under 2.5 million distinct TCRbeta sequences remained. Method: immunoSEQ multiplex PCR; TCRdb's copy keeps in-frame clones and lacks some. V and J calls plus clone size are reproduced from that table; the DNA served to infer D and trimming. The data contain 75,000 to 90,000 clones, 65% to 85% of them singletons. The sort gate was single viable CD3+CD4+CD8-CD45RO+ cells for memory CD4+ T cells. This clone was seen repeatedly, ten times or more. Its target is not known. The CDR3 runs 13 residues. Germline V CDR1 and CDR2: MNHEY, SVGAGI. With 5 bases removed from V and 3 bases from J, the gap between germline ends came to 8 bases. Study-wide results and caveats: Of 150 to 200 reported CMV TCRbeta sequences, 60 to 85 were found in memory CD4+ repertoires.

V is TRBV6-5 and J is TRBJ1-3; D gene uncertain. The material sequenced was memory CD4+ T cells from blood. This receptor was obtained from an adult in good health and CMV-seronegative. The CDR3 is CASSAVFGNTIYF. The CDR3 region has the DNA TGTGCCAGCAGTGCCGTGTTTGGAAACACCATATATTTT.